This TCR beta chain is from a study of T cell repertoires in cytomegalovirus infection. This CDR3 is built from 16 residues. V lost 8 bases, J lost 0 bases, and 17 bases lay in between. CDR1 is SNHLY, CDR2 FYNNEI, per germline. Via MiXCR, TCRdb re-called the reads, giving one row per CDR3 protein. The sample yields 510,000 or so distinct CDR3 sequences, around 27% seen once. Material for sequencing was PBMCs. This receptor was identified in a human donor in good health (CMV status not recorded). Some clones in this sample may be carry-over from other donors' samples. The chain recombines TRBV2 with TRBJ2-1, with D maybe TRBD2 (6 bases). CDR3 in DNA: TGTGCCAGCGGTTCTAGCGACCGTACCTCCTACAATGAGCAGTTCTTC. Residues: CASGSSDRTSYNEQFF. Full variable domain (missing parts from reference TRBV2 and TRBJ2-1): EPEVTQTPSHQVTQMGQEVILRCVPISNHLYFYWYRQILGQKVEFLVSFYNNEISEKSEIFDDQFSVERPDGSNFTLKIRSTKLEDSAMYFCASGSSDRTSYNEQFFGPGTRLTVL.